This TCR beta chain derives from a study of regulatory T cells in long-lasting Graves disease. Broader study findings: Accuracy could have been hurt by small sample size. Persistent disease preferred TRBV28, TRBJ1-2 and TRBJ2-5; new disease, TRBV20-1 and TRBJ2-1.

Libraries of TCR beta came from iRepertoire HTBI primers plus Arm-PCR of CDR3 regions. Each CDR3 protein gets one entry after TCRdb re-called the multiplex PCR reads with MiXCR. The sample holds a few hundred thousand distinct CDR3 sequences, 20% seen once. Time point here: newly diagnosed GD, antithyroid drugs for less than 3 months. After RNA was extracted from PBMCs, the TCR library was made from it. Trimming took 3 bases from V and 7 from J; bases not matched to a gene: 5. The CDR3 spans 15 residues. Germline values: CDR1 SGHTA, CDR2 FQGTGA. The table lists this clonotype with many counts. Its matching antigen is unknown.

This clonotype was sampled from a female donor with Graves disease. V usage is TRBV7-3 and J usage is TRBJ2-2; 10 bases match TRBD2. The input for sequencing was peripheral blood mononuclear cells (PBMCs), taken at new diagnosis, from a patient treated with antithyroid drugs. CDR3 DNA: TGTGCCAGCAGCTTGGCTAGCGGGAGCGGCGGGGAGCTGTTTTTT. Amino acids: CASSLASGSGGELFF.